The text below deals with one TCR beta chain. These data come from a study of blood T cell repertoires in COVID-19. Participants came from 20 to 25 US areas, aged about 18 to 89 years. Produced via immunoSEQ multiplex PCR; TCRdb's table is partial and in-frame only. The table has approximately 300,000 clones, about 92% seen once. V lost 7 bases and J lost 7, with 14 bases in between. CDR1 and CDR2 (germline): MNHEY, SVGAGI. This CDR3 is 13 amino acids long. The specimen was PBMCs or T cells enriched from blood (not recorded which). This sequence joins TRBV6-5 and TRBJ1-5, with D perhaps matching TRBD1 (5 bases). The source of this sequence is a man aged 60 to 75 who had recovered from COVID-19. Here the CDR3 DNA reads TGTGCCAGCAAAACAGGTTCAGGCCAGCCCCAGCATTTT. Protein product: CASKTGSGQPQHF.